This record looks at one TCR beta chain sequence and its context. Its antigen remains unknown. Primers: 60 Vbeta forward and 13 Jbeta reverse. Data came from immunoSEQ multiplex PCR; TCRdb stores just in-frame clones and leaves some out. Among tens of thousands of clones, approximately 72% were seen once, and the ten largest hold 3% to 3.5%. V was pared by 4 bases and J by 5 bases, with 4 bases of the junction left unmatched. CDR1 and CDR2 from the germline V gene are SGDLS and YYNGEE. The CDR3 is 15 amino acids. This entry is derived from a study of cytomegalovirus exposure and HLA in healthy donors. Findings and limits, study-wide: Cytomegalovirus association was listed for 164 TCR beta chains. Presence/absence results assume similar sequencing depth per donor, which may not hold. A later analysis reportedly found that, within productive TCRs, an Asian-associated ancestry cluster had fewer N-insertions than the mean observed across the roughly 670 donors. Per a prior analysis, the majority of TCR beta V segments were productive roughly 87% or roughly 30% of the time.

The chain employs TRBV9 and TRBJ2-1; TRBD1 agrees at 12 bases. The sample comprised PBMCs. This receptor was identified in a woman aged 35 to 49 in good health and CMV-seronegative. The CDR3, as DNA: TGTGCCAGCAGCTTAGGGACAGGGGGCCACAATGAGCAGTTCTTC. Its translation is CASSLGTGGHNEQFF. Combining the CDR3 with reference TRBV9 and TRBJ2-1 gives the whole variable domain DSGVTQTPKHLITATGQRVTLRCSPRSGDLSVYWYQQSLDQGLQFLIQYYNGEERAKGNILERFSAQQFPDLHSELNLSSLELGDSALYFCASSLGTGGHNEQFFGPGTRLTVL.